A selection of T cell receptor beta chains follows, all from one sample in a study of blood T cell repertoires in COVID-19. The data were produced by immunoSEQ multiplex PCR, yet TCRdb's version contains in-frame clones alone and is incomplete. The profile shows approximately 120,000 clones, roughly four fifths of them singletons. The sequenced sample consisted of peripheral blood. The receptors were sampled from a human donor in a cohort sampled during active COVID-19. The CDR3 runs from the conserved cysteine through the conserved F or W. A D gene is named only where the DNA matches it firmly. Clone sizes are given selectively: once, few, many, or a class where the clone is expanded.

.,TRBJ2-3,TRBV10-3,few,CAISEGGSTDTQYF,TGTGCCATCAGTGAGGGAGGGAGCACAGATACGCAGTATTTT
TRBD1,TRBJ1-2,TRBV29-1,.,CSVEGQGANYGYTF,TGCAGCGTTGAAGGACAGGGGGCGAACTATGGCTACACCTTC
TRBD1,TRBJ2-7,TRBV2,.,CASVTGTGAVYEQYF,TGTGCCAGCGTTACCGGGACAGGGGCTGTCTACGAGCAGTACTTC
.,TRBJ1-1,TRBV18,once,CASSPGGNTEAFF,TGTGCCAGCTCACCCGGAGGGAACACTGAAGCTTTCTTT
TRBD1,TRBJ2-1,TRBV19,once,CASSIGQGDRNEQFF,TGTGCCAGTAGTATAGGACAGGGGGATAGGAATGAGCAGTTCTTC
TRBD1,TRBJ1-2,TRBV4-3,.,CASSQVTGNGYTF,TGCGCCAGCAGCCAAGTGACAGGGAATGGCTACACCTTC
TRBD2,TRBJ2-5,TRBV19,few,CASSSGGAGETQYF,TGTGCCAGTAGTAGCGGGGGGGCAGGAGAGACCCAGTACTTC
.,TRBJ1-1,TRBV15,.,CATSVVQGGDTEAFF,TGTGCCACCAGCGTTGTACAGGGTGGCGACACTGAAGCTTTCTTT
.,TRBJ2-2,TRBV5-6,.,CASSLTGSTGELFF,TGTGCCAGCAGCTTGACGGGAAGCACCGGGGAGCTGTTTTTT
.,TRBJ1-2,TRBV27,.,CASSLSGRANYGYTF,TGTGCCAGCAGTTTATCGGGCAGAGCTAACTATGGCTACACCTTC
.,TRBJ1-1,TRBV12-3/TRBV12-4,once,CASSMGGNTEAFF,TGTGCCAGTAGTATGGGGGGGAACACTGAAGCTTTCTTT
.,TRBJ1-1,TRBV7-2,once,CASSPSAGRTEAFF,TGTGCCAGCAGCCCCAGCGCCGGGAGGACTGAAGCTTTCTTT
TRBD1,TRBJ2-7,TRBV27,.,CASSPDRGSGRYEQYF,TGTGCCAGCAGCCCGGACAGGGGTTCGGGACGATACGAGCAGTACTTC
TRBD1,TRBJ1-1,TRBV7-2,.,CASSLWVGQGTEAFF,TGTGCCAGCAGCTTATGGGTAGGACAGGGCACTGAAGCTTTCTTT
TRBD1,TRBJ2-1,TRBV11-3,.,CASSTGQGYNEQFF,TGTGCCAGCAGCACGGGACAGGGCTACAATGAGCAGTTCTTC
TRBD1,TRBJ1-2,TRBV29-1,.,CSVDKGADGYTF,TGCAGCGTTGATAAGGGGGCCGATGGCTACACCTTC
.,TRBJ2-7,TRBV5-4,.,CASSLLAVSYEQYF,TGTGCCAGCAGCTTGTTAGCGGTATCCTACGAGCAGTACTTC
TRBD1,TRBJ1-5,TRBV5-4,.,CASSAGQGNQPQHF,TGTGCCAGCAGCGCAGGACAGGGTAATCAGCCCCAGCATTTT
TRBD1,TRBJ1-1,TRBV5-1,.,CASRWTGANTEAFF,TGCGCCAGCCGCTGGACAGGAGCGAACACTGAAGCTTTCTTT
.,TRBJ1-2,TRBV11-2,.,CASSLGASRAF,TGTGCCAGCAGCTTAGGGGCGTCCAGGGCCTTC
.,TRBJ1-1,TRBV7-7,.,CASSTHMNTEAFF,TGTGCCAGCAGCACACACATGAACACTGAAGCTTTCTTT
TRBD2,TRBJ2-7,TRBV10-3,once,CAISGLAGEQYF,TGTGCCATCAGCGGACTAGCGGGGGAGCAGTACTTC
TRBD1,TRBJ2-7,TRBV7-2,.,CASSLDRGPYEQYF,TGTGCCAGCAGCTTAGACAGGGGACCCTACGAGCAGTACTTC
TRBD2,TRBJ2-2,TRBV11-3,few,CASSSGLAGNTGELFF,TGTGCCAGCAGCTCAGGACTAGCGGGGAACACCGGGGAGCTGTTTTTT
.,TRBJ2-3,TRBV11-1,.,CASSENGDTQYF,TGTGCCAGCAGCGAGAATGGAGATACGCAGTATTTT
TRBD2,TRBJ2-1,TRBV15,.,CATSGDRRLAGDPEQFF,TGTGCCACCAGCGGAGATCGGAGGCTAGCGGGAGATCCCGAGCAGTTCTTC
TRBD2,TRBJ2-7,TRBV6-2/TRBV6-3,.,CASSYWLAGGRYEQYF,TGTGCCAGCAGTTACTGGCTAGCGGGAGGCCGCTACGAGCAGTACTTC
TRBD2,TRBJ2-1,TRBV5-8,.,CASSRGLAGVVEQFF,TGTGCCAGCAGCCGGGGACTAGCGGGAGTAGTTGAGCAGTTCTTC
.,TRBJ1-5,TRBV19,.,CASSVVLDAGYSNQPQHF,TGTGCCAGTAGTGTAGTTTTGGACGCAGGGTATAGCAATCAGCCCCAGCATTTT
.,TRBJ2-2,TRBV29-1,.,CSLRTENTGELFF,TGCAGCTTACGGACAGAGAACACCGGGGAGCTGTTTTTT
TRBD2,TRBJ2-5,TRBV7-2,.,CASSTPTGGNTKVETQYF,TGTGCCAGCAGCACCCCGACGGGGGGGAACACGAAGGTGGAGACCCAGTACTTC
.,TRBJ2-3,TRBV5-1,.,CASMAGGTGGADTQYF,TGCGCCAGCATGGCGGGGGGGACAGGCGGGGCAGATACGCAGTATTTT
TRBD1,TRBJ1-1,TRBV6-5,.,CASSSYRGNTEAFF,TGTGCCAGCAGTTCCTACAGGGGGAACACTGAAGCTTTCTTT
.,TRBJ1-5,TRBV21-1,.,CASSTRQGALSNQPQHF,TGTGCCAGCAGCACCCGACAGGGGGCGCTTAGCAATCAGCCCCAGCATTTT
.,TRBJ2-7,TRBV6-5,.,CASSSLYEQYF,TGTGCCAGCAGTTCCCTTTACGAGCAGTACTTC
.,TRBJ1-4,TRBV24-1,.,CATSDGQKSNEKLFF,TGTGCCACCAGTGATGGACAGAAGAGTAATGAAAAACTGTTTTTT